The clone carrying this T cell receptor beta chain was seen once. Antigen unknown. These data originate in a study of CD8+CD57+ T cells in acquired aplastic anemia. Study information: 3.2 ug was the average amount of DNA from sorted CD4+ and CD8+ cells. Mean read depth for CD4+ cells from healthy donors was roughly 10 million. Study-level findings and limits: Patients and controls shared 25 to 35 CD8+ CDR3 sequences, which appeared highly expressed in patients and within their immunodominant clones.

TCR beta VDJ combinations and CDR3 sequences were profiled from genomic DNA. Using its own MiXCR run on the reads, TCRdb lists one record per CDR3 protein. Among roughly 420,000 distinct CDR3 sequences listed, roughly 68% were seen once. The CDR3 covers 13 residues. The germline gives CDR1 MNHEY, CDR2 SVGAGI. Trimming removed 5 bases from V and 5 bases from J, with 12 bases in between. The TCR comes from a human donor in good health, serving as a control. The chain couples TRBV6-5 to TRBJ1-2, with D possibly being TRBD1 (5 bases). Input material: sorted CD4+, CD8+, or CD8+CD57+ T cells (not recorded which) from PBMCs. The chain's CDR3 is CASSEGTEYGYTF. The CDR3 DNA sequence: TGTGCCAGCAGTGAAGGGACGGAGTATGGCTACACCTTC.